The present entry profiles one T cell receptor beta chain with its context. Germline assignment: CDR1 MNHEY and CDR2 SVGAGI. Trimming removed 6 bases at V and 0 bases at J, with 11 bases between. CDR3 length equals 14 residues. This specimen belongs to a study of cytomegalovirus exposure and HLA in healthy donors. Measured with immunoSEQ multiplex PCR; TCRdb has only the in-frame clones, and not every one. The sample includes more than 95,000 clones, about 82% seen only once; the top ten take roughly 5.3%. The chain combines TRBV6-5 with TRBJ1-1, with TRBD1 as a possible D gene (6 bases). This clonotype was sampled from a man between 18 and 29 years old in good health and CMV-seronegative. The material sequenced was PBMCs. CDR3 in amino acids: CASRVDRMNTEAFF. DNA for the CDR3: TGTGCCAGCAGAGTCGACAGGATGAACACTGAAGCTTTCTTT.